The T cell receptor (beta chain) under discussion was sequenced for a study of CD8 T cells in Susac syndrome. The V end was cut by 0 bases, the J end by 0 bases, with 10 bases between. The CDR3 consists of 16 residues. Germline-derived CDR1 and CDR2 are SGDLS and YYNGEE. RNA amounts of roughly 0.45 to 1 ug underwent reverse transcription with random hexamers. TCRdb itself ran the immunoSEQ multiplex PCR reads through MiXCR, one entry per CDR3 protein. This sample yields a few hundred thousand distinct CDR3 sequences, of which around 83% are seen a single time; 0.09% to 0.15% belongs to the top ten. The J gene is TRBJ2-1, the V gene TRBV9; D is ambiguous. This clonotype was obtained from a human donor with multiple sclerosis. The sequenced sample was CD8+ T cells from PBMCs. In DNA form, the CDR3 reads TGTGCCAGCAGCGTAGAATCTGGGTTCTCCTACAATGAGCAGTTCTTC. This gives the protein CASSVESGFSYNEQFF.